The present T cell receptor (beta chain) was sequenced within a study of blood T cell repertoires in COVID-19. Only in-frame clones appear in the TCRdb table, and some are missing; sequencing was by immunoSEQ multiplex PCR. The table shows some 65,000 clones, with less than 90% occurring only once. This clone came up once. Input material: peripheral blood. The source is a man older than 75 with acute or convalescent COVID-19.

The CDR3 sequence is CASSLLAGEGEQFF. CDR3 nucleotide sequence: TGCGCCAGCAGCTTGCTAGCGGGAGAGGGTGAGCAGTTCTTC. This chain connects TRBV5-1 to TRBJ2-1, with 10 positions matching TRBD2. V shed 1 base and J 9 bases; nucleotides not matched to a gene: 4. CDR3 length: 14 residues. The germline V gene has CDR1 SGHRS and CDR2 YFSETQ.